This T cell receptor (beta chain) was sequenced for a study of Ad26.COV2.S vaccination and SARS-CoV-2 variants. Germline CDR1 is LGHNT and CDR2 is FRNRAP. This CDR3 contains 14 residues. V was pared by 4 bases and J by 6 bases, with 5 bases of the junction left unmatched. Documented treatment: 19 received Ad26.COV2.S at low or high dose, single or two shots; about five received placebo; per-sample allocation not given. Day 63 after the first vaccine or placebo injection was the time point for sampling. The assay was immunoSEQ multiplex PCR, and TCRdb's table has in-frame clones only and misses some. The sample records about 420,000 clones, around 87% being singletons.

The genes are TRBV12-5 and TRBJ2-2; 7 bases line up with TRBD1. Sequencing used peripheral blood, obtained in a trial of Ad26.COV2.S vaccine versus placebo. The TCR sequence derives from a person between 18 and 65 years old who received the Ad26.COV2.S COVID-19 vaccine or a placebo. Here the CDR3 DNA reads TGTGCTAGTGGTTCGAGGACAGGTCCCGGGGAGCTGTTTTTT. Amino acid sequence: CASGSRTGPGELFF.